This entry lists 25 T cell receptor beta chains sequenced from one sample in a study of T cell repertoires in cytomegalovirus infection. No antigen has been assigned to these receptors. TCRdb reprocessed the reads with MiXCR, giving one entry per CDR3 protein. The data show 80,000 or so distinct CDR3 sequences, roughly a quarter seen once. Sequencing was performed on CD8+ T cells from cultured PBMCs, taken from culture after CMV antigen stimulation. These receptors came from a human donor in good health (CMV status not recorded). Some clones in this sample may be carry-over from other donors' samples.

The table lists this clonotype with a few counts. The rearrangement joins TRBV11-2 to TRBJ2-1; D is unclear. V gave up 0 bases and J gave up 7 bases, with 10 bases separating them. CDR1 and CDR2 from the germline V gene are SGHAT and FQNNGV. The CDR3 sequence is 14 residues long. CDR3 nucleotide sequence: TGTGCCAGCAGCTTAGATAGCACCCAGAATGAGCAGTTCTTC. This encodes CASSLDSTQNEQFF.

The sample holds many counts of this clonotype. The V and J genes are TRBV7-2 and TRBJ2-1; a possible D gene is TRBD2 (5 bases). The germline V and J ends were trimmed by 6 bases and 5 bases, with 20 bases remaining between them. CDR3 size: 16 residues. Germline V gene data show CDR1 as SGHTA and CDR2 as FQGNSA. CDR3 sequence (DNA): TGTGCCAGCAGTCCAAGGTGGCGGGCGCTTCACAATGAGCAGTTCTTC. This sequence encodes CASSPRWRALHNEQFF.

This sequence joins TRBV19 and TRBJ1-5; unclear D gene. This CDR3 has 16 residues. From germline, CDR1 is LNHDA and CDR2 SQIVND (reference sequence). The V end lost 7 bases, the J end lost 0 bases, and 16 bases lay between the germline ends. CDR3 nucleotides: TGTGCCAGTAAAGGTGTCGGCCAGTATAGCAATCAGCCCCAGCATTTT. It yields the protein CASKGVGQYSNQPQHF.

At least ten counts were recorded for this clonotype. The chain combines TRBV10-3 with TRBJ1-1; a weak D match, TRBD1 (5 bases). The V and J ends lost 10 bases and 5 bases respectively, with 23 bases between them. Per germline, CDR1 ENHRY and CDR2 SYGVKD. This CDR3 contains 15 residues. CDR3 in amino acids: CATTSRDSGTTEAFF. The CDR3 region has the DNA TGTGCCACCACTAGCCGGGACTCGGGAACTACTGAAGCTTTCTTT.

This clonotype has ten or more counts. This chain connects TRBV7-2 to TRBJ2-7; TRBD1 is a possible D gene (6 bases). Trimming removed 6 bases from V and 6 bases from J, with 18 bases in between. Per germline, CDR1 SGHTA and CDR2 FQGNSA. The CDR3 sequence is 14 residues long. CDR3 in amino acids: CASSPGQSWAEQYF. The CDR3 bases are TGTGCCAGCAGTCCCGGACAGTCTTGGGCCGAGCAGTACTTC. Variable domain in full (rest from reference TRBV7-2 and TRBJ2-7): GAGVSQSPSNKVTEKGKDVELRCDPISGHTALYWYRQSLGQGLEFLIYFQGNSAPDKSGLPSDRFSAERTGGSVSTLTIQRTQQEDSAVYLCASSPGQSWAEQYFGPGTRLTVT.

V gene TRBV29-1 combines with J gene TRBJ1-1; D may be TRBD1 (5 bases). The CDR3 spans 14 residues. V was shortened by 3 bases and J by 0 bases, with 11 bases between the two germline ends. The germline V gene has CDR1 SQVTM and CDR2 ANQGSEA. CDR3 residues: CSVESVGLNTEAFF. The CDR3 DNA follows: TGCAGCGTTGAGTCGGTGGGACTGAACACTGAAGCTTTCTTT.

This clonotype has a handful of counts. The gene calls are TRBV10-2 and TRBJ2-7; 14 bases line up with TRBD2. V lost 4 bases, J lost 5 bases, and 4 bases stayed unmatched. From germline, CDR1 is WSHSY and CDR2 SAAADI. The CDR3 is 15 residues long. CDR3 sequence (DNA): TGCGCCAGCAGTGGACGACTAGCGGGGGGGGACGAGCAGTACTTC. Protein product: CASSGRLAGGDEQYF.

This clonotype came up many times. The rearrangement links TRBV7-2 to TRBJ2-5; maybe TRBD2 (5 bases). Trimming took 5 bases from V and 1 from J, leaving 17 bases between them. CDR1 SGHTA and CDR2 FQGNSA come from the germline V gene. The CDR3 spans 16 residues. CDR3 bases: TGTGCCAGCAGCCCCGAGGGCCCTTTTTTCCAAGAGACCCAGTACTTC. Protein sequence: CASSPEGPFFQETQYF.

In nucleotides, the CDR3 is TGTGCCAGCAGTGAGCGACTAGCGGGCACCTACAATGAGCAGTTCTTC. This sequence encodes CASSERLAGTYNEQFF. The J gene is TRBJ2-1, the V gene TRBV2; 10 positions match TRBD2. CDR1 and CDR2 (germline): SNHLY, FYNNEI. This CDR3 has 16 residues. The V segment lost 3 bases and the J segment 2 bases; nucleotides outside the gene matches: 4.

The genes are TRBV5-5 and TRBJ2-1, with D possibly matching TRBD2 (6 bases). V lost 1 base and J lost 10, with 12 bases in between. Looked up from germline, CDR1 is SGHKS and CDR2 is YYEKEE (reference sequence). The length of the CDR3 is 13 residues. CDR3 DNA: TGTGCCAGCAGCTTGCTCGGAGGGAGGGAGCAGTTCTTC. As protein: CASSLLGGREQFF. Full variable domain (missing parts from reference TRBV5-5 and TRBJ2-1): DAGVTQSPTHLIKTRGQQVTLRCSPISGHKSVSWYQQVLGQGPQFIFQYYEKEERGRGNFPDRFSARQFPNYSSELNVNALLLGDSALYLCASSLLGGREQFFGPGTRLTVL.

The CDR3 DNA sequence: TGTGCCACCTTGAGGGGGAACACTGAAGCTTTCTTT. It encodes CATLRGNTEAFF. The rearrangement joins TRBV19 to TRBJ1-1; tentative D call: TRBD1 (5 bases). Germline lookup yields CDR1 LNHDA and CDR2 SQIVND (reference sequence). The germline V and J ends were trimmed by 10 bases and 1 base, with 10 bases remaining between them. This CDR3 comprises 12 residues.

J is TRBJ1-4 and V is TRBV2; D remains unclear. The CDR3 loop spans 11 amino acids. V was pared by 3 bases and J by 8 bases, with 4 bases between. CDR1 is SNHLY and CDR2 is FYNNEI in the germline V gene. The CDR3 bases are TGTGCCAGCAGTGACTGGGAAAAACTGTTTTTT. Translating it yields CASSDWEKLFF.

With respect to this clonotype: One junction end does not reproduce the germline sequence, and a read error may be involved. The CDR3 protein is CATSPEPSTDTQYF. The CDR3 region has the DNA TGTGCCACCAGCCCCGAACCTAGCACAGATACACAGTATTTT. The chain is built from TRBV15 and TRBJ2-3, with D tentatively TRBD2 (5 bases). Germline V gene lookup returns CDR1 LNHNV and CDR2 YYDKDF (reference sequence). The CDR3 is 14 residues long. Filled out from reference TRBV15 and TRBJ2-3, the complete variable domain reads DAMVIQNPRYQVTQFGKPVTLSCSQTLNHNVMYWYQQKSSQAPKLLFHYYDKDFNNEADTPDNFQSRRPNTSFCFLDIRSPGLGDTAMYLCATSPEPSTDTQYFGPGTRLTVL.

This clonotype was counted only a few times. The CDR3 DNA reads TGTGCCAGTATCCAGGGGGGACCTGCAGGTTTTAAAGAGACCCAGTACTTC. Its protein is CASIQGGPAGFKETQYF. The gene calls are TRBV19 and TRBJ2-5, with a possible D match to TRBD1 (7 bases). Trimming left V 7 bases short and J 3 bases short, with 24 bases between. The CDR3 runs 17 residues. Germline V gene lookup returns CDR1 LNHDA and CDR2 SQIVND (reference sequence).

This clonotype was found many times. The rearrangement links TRBV11-2 to TRBJ1-2, with 7 nucleotides matching TRBD1. Germline CDR1 SGHAT, CDR2 FQNNGV. V gave up 6 bases and J gave up 2 bases; unmatched junction bases: 9. The CDR3 length is 15 residues. DNA for the CDR3: TGTGCCAGCAGTAGGGTGGAGGGGGCGAACTATGGCTACACCTTC. Translation gives CASSRVEGANYGYTF.

The gene calls are TRBV20-1 and TRBJ1-1; D is possibly TRBD1 (6 bases). Germline CDR1 is DFQATT and CDR2 is SNEGSKA (reference sequence). The CDR3 has 11 amino acids. CDR3 sequence (DNA): TGCAGGGGACAAGGTATCGGTGAAGCTTTCTTT. It translates to CRGQGIGEAFF.

The V gene is TRBV16, the J gene TRBJ2-5; D ambiguous. The CDR3 has 13 amino acids. Between the trimmed V and J ends, which lost 2 bases and 5 bases, there was a span of 9 bases. Per germline, CDR1 KGHSY and CDR2 FQNENV. CDR3 DNA: TGTGCCAGCAGCCAAGCAGAGTCGGAGACCCAGTACTTC. It specifies CASSQAESETQYF. The full variable domain, with the rest looked up from reference TRBV16 and TRBJ2-5, is GEEVAQTPKHLVRGEGQKAKLYCAPIKGHSYVFWYQQVLKNEFKFLISFQNENVFDETGMPKERFSAKCLPNSPCSLEIQATKLEDSAVYFCASSQAESETQYFGPGTRLLVL.

This clonotype was recorded many times. The CDR3 region has the DNA TGCGCCAGCAGCATTCATATCACCATGAACAATGAGCAGTTCTTC. It is translated as CASSIHITMNNEQFF. This chain uses TRBV4-1 with TRBJ2-1; no firm D call. The germline CDR1 and CDR2 sequences are MGHRA and YSYEKL. The V gene lost 5 bases and the J gene lost 5 bases, with 16 bases spanning the gap. The CDR3 is 15 residues long.

This clonotype was seen a handful of times. The CDR3 loop is CASSPPGLAHNEQFF. DNA of the CDR3: TGTGCCAGCTCCCCTCCGGGACTAGCGCACAATGAGCAGTTCTTC. The V gene is TRBV2, the J gene TRBJ2-1, with 10 bases lining up with TRBD2. The CDR3 length is 15 residues. Per the germline V gene, CDR1 is SNHLY and CDR2 is FYNNEI. J was trimmed by 5 bases and V by 8 bases; bases with no gene match: 9.

The J gene is TRBJ2-4, the V gene TRBV5-6; D uncertain. The CDR3 sequence is 18 residues long. The germline gives CDR1 SGHDT, CDR2 YYEEEE. V lost 2 bases to trimming and J lost 2 bases, with 20 bases between them. CDR3 DNA sequence: TGTGCCAGCAGCTTCGGGCAGGCCACCCTTAGGACCAAAAACATTCAGTACTTC. This gives the protein CASSFGQATLRTKNIQYF.

This clonotype was seen at least ten times. The chain has TRBV7-2 and TRBJ1-1, with TRBD1 identical over 7 bases. The ends lost 4 bases at V and 0 bases at J; junction bases unmatched: 2. The CDR3 is 14 amino acids. CDR1 and CDR2 (germline): SGHTA, FQGNSA. CDR3 region: CASSSTGLNTEAFF. The CDR3 DNA sequence: TGTGCCAGCAGCTCGACAGGGTTGAACACTGAAGCTTTCTTT. Drawing the rest from reference TRBV7-2 and TRBJ1-1, the complete variable domain is GAGVSQSPSNKVTEKGKDVELRCDPISGHTALYWYRQSLGQGLEFLIYFQGNSAPDKSGLPSDRFSAERTGGSVSTLTIQRTQQEDSAVYLCASSSTGLNTEAFFGQGTRLTVV.

The chain links TRBV12-3 or TRBV12-4 to TRBJ2-3; D might be TRBD2 (5 bases). The CDR3 sequence is 16 residues long. The germline V and J ends were trimmed by 7 bases and 2 bases, with 19 bases remaining between them. Here the CDR3 DNA reads TGTGCCAGCATAAGGACTGGCCACGTGGACACAGATACGCAGTATTTT. Translation gives CASIRTGHVDTDTQYF.

The genes are TRBV6-5 and TRBJ2-5; tentative D call: TRBD1 (5 bases). CDR3 size: 13 residues. V was trimmed by 6 bases and J by 7 bases, leaving 15 bases between them. In germline, CDR1 is MNHEY, CDR2 SVGAGI. The CDR3 nucleotides read TGTGCCAGCAGCTCCAAGGATAGGGGGACCCAGTACTTC. This sequence encodes CASSSKDRGTQYF.

In its sample, this clonotype was seen many times. This rearrangement joins TRBV12-3 or TRBV12-4 to TRBJ2-2; TRBD2 matches at 10 bases. The CDR3 has 16 amino acids. After removal of 3 bases from V and 2 bases from J, the junction contained 3 bases not matched to a gene. This chain's CDR3 is CASSFSGRSNTGELFF. The CDR3 DNA sequence: TGTGCCAGCAGTTTTAGCGGGAGGTCTAACACCGGGGAGCTGTTTTTT.

The genes are TRBV5-1 and TRBJ1-1; 10 bases are a match to TRBD1. This CDR3 region has 15 residues. Germline V gene lookup returns CDR1 SGHRS and CDR2 YFSETQ. Losses at the gene ends were 4 bases for V and 4 bases for J; bases not matched to a gene: 7. CDR3 DNA: TGCGCCAGCAGCACGACCGGGACAGGGGCCACTGAAGCTTTCTTT. Amino acid sequence: CASSTTGTGATEAFF.